These T cell receptor beta chains were read from a single sample in a study of blood T cell repertoires in COVID-19. Profiling relied on immunoSEQ multiplex PCR, and the TCRdb table lists in-frame clones only, not all of them. Of roughly 230,000 clones in the sample, about 85% were seen once. Sequences were obtained from peripheral blood. All receptors derive from a middle-aged man with acute or convalescent COVID-19. CDR3s leave out the opening cysteine and the closing phenylalanine or tryptophan.

v_call,j_call,cdr3_aa
TRBV29-1,TRBJ1-2,SVEGGIKANYGYT
TRBV13,TRBJ2-3,ASSLRASTDTQY
TRBV19,TRBJ1-5,ASSIGVSGNQPQH
TRBV7-9,TRBJ1-1,ASSLAPQGQGEAF
TRBV7-3,TRBJ2-1,ASSFRGKSSYNEQF
TRBV29-1,TRBJ2-1,SVQPGTGGKNEQF
TRBV27,TRBJ2-2,ASSYRTGQGAGELF
TRBV27,TRBJ2-1,ASRLSRGGSYNEQF
TRBV5-6,TRBJ2-7,ASSLEGGAYEQY
TRBV19,TRBJ2-4,ASRDRGAKNIQY
TRBV27,TRBJ1-2,ASSLTTGPGGGYT
TRBV27,TRBJ1-1,ASSRRDRGGTEAF
TRBV20-1,TRBJ1-2,SARGGYGYT
TRBV5-1,TRBJ2-6,ASSPAGAGANVLT
TRBV20-1,TRBJ1-5,SASSGGNQPQH
TRBV5-1,TRBJ1-2,ASSLARGAYGYT
TRBV6-2/TRBV6-3,TRBJ1-5,ASSYGENNQPQH
TRBV5-4,TRBJ2-3,ASSSRQMGTDTQY
TRBV5-4,TRBJ1-1,ASRREGQGPTNTEAF
TRBV7-9,TRBJ1-4,ASSFTLQDEKLF
TRBV14,TRBJ2-3,ASSQLAGGSTDTQY
TRBV5-5,TRBJ1-2,ASSEWTGASYGYT
TRBV14,TRBJ1-4,ASSQLTGPNEKLF
TRBV5-4,TRBJ2-3,ASSLGTGGSRTDTQY
TRBV7-2,TRBJ1-1,ASSFLGGSGTEAF
TRBV11-2,TRBJ1-5,ASSLDSGAAQPQH
TRBV28,TRBJ1-2,ASRGGTGLGYT
TRBV7-6,TRBJ1-1,ASSPYAGLANTEAF
TRBV30,TRBJ1-4,AWSAGGAYGEKLF
TRBV10-3,TRBJ1-2,AISPNYGYT
TRBV4-2,TRBJ2-7,ASSQSSGGAYEQY
TRBV19,TRBJ2-5,ASSPHSAQGQETQY
TRBV27,TRBJ2-7,ASSLSASGYEQY
TRBV28,TRBJ1-5,ASSTDREDYQPQH
TRBV28,TRBJ1-1,ASSFFRTNTEAF
TRBV5-5,TRBJ1-6,ASSSRDRGITPLH
TRBV19,TRBJ2-6,ASSRQGISGANVLT
TRBV6-5,TRBJ1-1,ASISPGNTEAF
TRBV6-7,TRBJ2-7,ASSDPGTGGIAYEQY
TRBV15,TRBJ1-1,ATSSQTVVKAF
TRBV6-6,TRBJ2-1,ASSGSGGRDEQF